This TCR beta chain was identified during a study of T-cell reconstitution after alpha-beta-depleted transplantation in children. Study results and limitations: TCRbeta diversity was high at day 60 in some patients (a result of surviving recipient T cells and thymic progenitors). It was newly produced T cells that mostly accounted for T-cell counts and diversity one year after transplant.

This clonotype was seen many times. What it recognizes is unknown. The CDR3 runs 18 residues. The germline CDR1 and CDR2 sequences are KGHDR and SFDVKD. Losses at the gene ends were 2 bases for V and 2 bases for J; bases not matched to a gene: 11. Unique molecular identifiers were built into the TCRbeta library. TCRdb passed the PCR reads through MiXCR, listing each CDR3 protein once. The sample gives hundreds of thousands of distinct CDR3 sequences, 10% of which show up once; approximately 7.6% is in the top ten. The specimen was PBMCs, collected before TCRalphabeta/CD19-depleted stem cell transplant. V gene TRBV24-1 combines with J gene TRBJ2-3; 8 nucleotides align to TRBD1. The sequence was obtained from a boy under two years old with acute myeloid leukemia, due to receive a stem cell transplant. The CDR3, as DNA: TGTGCCACCAGTGATTCTGGGCCCCGACAGGGGAACACAGATACGCAGTATTTT. It is translated as CATSDSGPRQGNTDTQYF.